This entry concerns a single TCR beta chain. The protocol was immunoSEQ multiplex PCR, while the TCRdb copy is restricted to in-frame clones and leaves out a portion. This table holds around 980,000 clones, 75% to 80% found once. This specimen belongs to a study of shared clonotypes between healthy human individuals. Study as a whole: The donors, two women and a few men, were aged 18 to 49.

There are 17 residues in the CDR3. Germline V gene sequence: CDR1 SGHRS, CDR2 YFSETQ. Trimming at V came to 4 bases and at J to 4 bases, leaving 8 bases not matched to a gene. The rearrangement uses TRBV5-1 and TRBJ2-2; 12 positions agree with TRBD2. This sequence was found in a man in his late teens or twenties in good health. Some clones in this sample may be carry-over from other donors' samples. Sequencing was done on a sample of memory CD4+ T cells from PBMCs. The sample's subset: CD45RA-negative fraction. As DNA, the CDR3 is TGCGCCAGCAGCAGCTCTAGCGGGAGGGCCAGCACCGGGGAGCTGTTTTTT. Amino acid sequence: CASSSSSGRASTGELFF.